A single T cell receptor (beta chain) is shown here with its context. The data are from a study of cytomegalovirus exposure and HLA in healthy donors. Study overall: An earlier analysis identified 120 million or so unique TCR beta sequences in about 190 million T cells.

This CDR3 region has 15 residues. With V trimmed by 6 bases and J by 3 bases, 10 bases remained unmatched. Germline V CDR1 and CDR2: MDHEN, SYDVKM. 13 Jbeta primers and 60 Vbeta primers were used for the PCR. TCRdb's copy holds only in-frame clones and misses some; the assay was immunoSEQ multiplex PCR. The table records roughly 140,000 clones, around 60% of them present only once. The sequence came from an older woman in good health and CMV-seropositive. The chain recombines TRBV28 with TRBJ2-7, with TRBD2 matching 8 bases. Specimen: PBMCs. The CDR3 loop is CASSHGLALGYEQYF. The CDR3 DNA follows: TGTGCCAGCAGCCACGGACTAGCTTTAGGCTACGAGCAGTACTTC. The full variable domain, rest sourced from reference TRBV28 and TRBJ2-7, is DVKVTQSSRYLVKRTGEKVFLECVQDMDHENMFWYRQDPGLGLRLIYFSYDVKMKEKGDIPEGYSVSREKKERFSLILESASTNQTSMYLCASSHGLALGYEQYFGPGTRLTVT.